These T cell receptor beta chains were read from a single sample in a study of identical twins. Via MiXCR, TCRdb re-called the 5' RACE reads, giving one row per CDR3 protein. The sample includes just under 650,000 distinct CDR3 sequences, roughly 6.6% seen only once; the top ten take 1.6%. These data are also associated with another study on yellow fever vaccine responses in identical twins.

The sample consisted of PBMCs. These TCRs come from a woman under 30 in good health. Both conserved end residues are part of each CDR3. The D gene is left open where the match is weak. Clone size is stated in some rows and not others, as once, few, many or a class when expanded.

length: 18
V: TRBV21-1
D: -
size: -
J: TRBJ2-2
DNA: TGTGCCAGCAGCACATACCGGGACTCCGATATGAACACCGGGGAGCTGTTTTTT
CDR3: CASSTYRDSDMNTGELFF

length: 16
V: TRBV10-3
D: TRBD1
size: few
J: TRBJ2-1
DNA: TGTGCCATCAGTGAGTCGGGTAGGGGGCGTCTAGATGAGCAGTTCTTC
CDR3: CAISESGRGRLDEQFF

length: 13
V: TRBV7-7
D: -
size: -
J: TRBJ2-3
DNA: TGTGCCAGCAGCTTGGGAGACATCAATACGCAGTATTTT
CDR3: CASSLGDINTQYF

length: 18
V: TRBV11-2
D: TRBD2
size: -
J: TRBJ2-5
DNA: TGTGCCAGCAGCTTAGGACTAGCGGGGGGGCAGCGTTTAGAGACCCAGTACTTC
CDR3: CASSLGLAGGQRLETQYF

length: 12
V: TRBV20-1
D: TRBD1
size: -
J: TRBJ1-2
DNA: TGCAGTGCTAATGACAGGGGGCTTGGCTACACCTTC
CDR3: CSANDRGLGYTF

length: 15
V: TRBV7-9
D: -
size: -
J: TRBJ2-2
DNA: TGTGCCAGCAGCGCCTCCCTCAGGGAAACCGGGGAGCTGTTTTTT
CDR3: CASSASLRETGELFF

length: 23
V: TRBV12-3/TRBV12-4
D: TRBD2
size: -
J: TRBJ2-1
DNA: TGTGCCAGCAGTTTTTTCAGACAGTGGGTTTCTAGCGGGGAAACGAGCTCCTACAATGAGCAGTTCTTC
CDR3: CASSFFRQWVSSGETSSYNEQFF

length: 14
V: TRBV7-6
D: TRBD1
size: many
J: TRBJ2-1
DNA: TGTGCCAGCAGCTCCGACAGGGGCTACAATGAGCAGTTCTTC
CDR3: CASSSDRGYNEQFF

length: 13
V: TRBV10-3
D: -
size: few
J: TRBJ2-5
DNA: TGTGCCATCAGTGACGGGCAGAAAGAGACCCAGTACTTC
CDR3: CAISDGQKETQYF

length: 17
V: TRBV5-6
D: TRBD2
size: many
J: TRBJ2-7
DNA: TGTGCCAGCAGCTTGAGGGCTAGCGGGAGGGCCCCGGACGAGCAGTACTTC
CDR3: CASSLRASGRAPDEQYF

length: 15
V: TRBV5-6
D: TRBD1
size: -
J: TRBJ2-3
DNA: TGTGCCAGCAGCTTCGGACAGGGGACTACAGATACGCAGTATTTT
CDR3: CASSFGQGTTDTQYF

length: 15
V: TRBV15
D: TRBD1
size: few
J: TRBJ2-7
DNA: TGTGCCACCAGCAGAGAGACAGGGTCCTCCTACGAGCAGTACTTC
CDR3: CATSRETGSSYEQYF

length: 12
V: TRBV2
D: TRBD1
size: few
J: TRBJ1-1
DNA: TGTGCCAGCGGGCCAGGGGGCTTGGAAGCTTTCTTT
CDR3: CASGPGGLEAFF

length: 16
V: TRBV5-1
D: TRBD1
size: many
J: TRBJ2-3
DNA: TGCGCCAGCAGCCTTCTTGGGACAGGTCAATCAGATACGCAGTATTTT
CDR3: CASSLLGTGQSDTQYF

length: 13
V: TRBV12-5
D: -
size: -
J: TRBJ1-2
DNA: TGTGCTAGTGGTTTGGGGGAAGGTTATGGCTACACCTTC
CDR3: CASGLGEGYGYTF

length: 14
V: TRBV11-3
D: -
size: -
J: TRBJ2-2
DNA: TGTGCCAGCAGCTTCGGGTATGACACCGGGGAGCTGTTTTTT
CDR3: CASSFGYDTGELFF

length: 15
V: TRBV2
D: TRBD1
size: many
J: TRBJ1-1
DNA: TGTGCCAGCAGCCCCACCGGGACAGTGAACACTGAAGCTTTCTTT
CDR3: CASSPTGTVNTEAFF

length: 14
V: TRBV6-5
D: -
size: few
J: TRBJ2-7
DNA: TGTGCCAGCAGTTCCGGTTTCGACACCTACGAGCAGTACTTC
CDR3: CASSSGFDTYEQYF

length: 15
V: TRBV12-3/TRBV12-4
D: -
size: -
J: TRBJ2-7
DNA: TGTGCCAGCAGTTTAGCCTGGGGCAAGAACTACGAGCAGTACTTC
CDR3: CASSLAWGKNYEQYF

length: 13
V: TRBV12-3/TRBV12-4
D: TRBD1
size: few
J: TRBJ2-7
DNA: TGTGCCACCGGGGACAGAACTTCCTACGAGCAGTACTTC
CDR3: CATGDRTSYEQYF

length: 14
V: TRBV10-3
D: -
size: -
J: TRBJ1-1
DNA: TGTGCCATCATCGTCGACATCCCCGGTGGTGAAGCTTTCTTT
CDR3: CAIIVDIPGGEAFF

length: 15
V: TRBV12-3/TRBV12-4
D: -
size: many
J: TRBJ2-1
DNA: TGTGCCAGCAGTCCCGTGGGGAGCTCCTACAATGAGCAGTTCTTC
CDR3: CASSPVGSSYNEQFF

length: 13
V: TRBV11-1
D: -
size: -
J: TRBJ2-1
DNA: TGTGCCAGCAGCTTGGAGCCCATCAATGAGCAGTTCTTC
CDR3: CASSLEPINEQFF

length: 16
V: TRBV5-1
D: TRBD1
size: many
J: TRBJ2-3
DNA: TGCGCCAGCAGCTCCTTCCTCCTGACAGGGGAAGGTACGCAGTATTTT
CDR3: CASSSFLLTGEGTQYF

length: 17
V: TRBV6-5
D: -
size: -
J: TRBJ1-1
DNA: TGTGCCAGCAGTTACAGAGGGGCTCGGACGACAAACACTGAAGCTTTCTTT
CDR3: CASSYRGARTTNTEAFF

length: 15
V: TRBV12-3/TRBV12-4
D: TRBD2
size: -
J: TRBJ2-1
DNA: TGTGCCAGCAGTTATTTTGTGGGAGGGCTCAATGGGCAGTTCTTC
CDR3: CASSYFVGGLNGQFF

length: 15
V: TRBV3-1
D: TRBD1
size: many
J: TRBJ1-4
DNA: TGTGCCAGCAGCCGAACAGGGGCACCTAATGAAAAACTGTTTTTT
CDR3: CASSRTGAPNEKLFF

length: 15
V: TRBV7-2
D: TRBD1
size: few
J: TRBJ1-1
DNA: TGTGCCAGCAGCCTACAAATGATGGCGGAGGGGGCCGCTTTCTTT
CDR3: CASSLQMMAEGAAFF

length: 13
V: TRBV29-1
D: TRBD2
size: -
J: TRBJ2-1
DNA: TGCAGCGTTCCGGGACTAGAAAACAATGAGCAGTTCTTC
CDR3: CSVPGLENNEQFF

length: 15
V: TRBV7-8
D: -
size: many
J: TRBJ1-5
DNA: TGTGCCAGCAGCTTAGCGGCGCAGGGGAATCAGCCCCAGCATTTT
CDR3: CASSLAAQGNQPQHF

length: 13
V: TRBV5-1
D: -
size: few
J: TRBJ1-2
DNA: TGCGCCAGCAGCTTCCAGGAAAACTATGGCTACACCTTC
CDR3: CASSFQENYGYTF

length: 15
V: TRBV3-1
D: -
size: few
J: TRBJ2-2
DNA: TGTGCCAGCAGCCAGGAAAGTCCACGCACCGGGGAGCTGTTTTTT
CDR3: CASSQESPRTGELFF

length: 15
V: TRBV10-3
D: -
size: few
J: TRBJ1-2
DNA: TGTGCCATCAGCCCGGTCGAAAAAGACGGCTATGGCTACACCTTC
CDR3: CAISPVEKDGYGYTF

length: 14
V: TRBV24-1
D: -
size: few
J: TRBJ2-1
DNA: TGTGCCACCAGTGGCGGGGGCGTTTACAATGAGCAGTTCTTC
CDR3: CATSGGGVYNEQFF

length: 15
V: TRBV5-1
D: TRBD2
size: many
J: TRBJ2-7
DNA: TGCGCCAGCAGCCTTACTAGCGGTGGCTCCTACGAGCAGTACTTC
CDR3: CASSLTSGGSYEQYF

length: 13
V: TRBV6-2/TRBV6-3
D: -
size: few
J: TRBJ1-1
DNA: TGTGCCAGCAGTTACTGGCCGGGAGGTGAAGCTTTCTTT
CDR3: CASSYWPGGEAFF

length: 14
V: TRBV18
D: -
size: many
J: TRBJ2-7
DNA: TGTGCCAGCTCACCACCATCTAGCTCCTACGAGCAGTACTTC
CDR3: CASSPPSSSYEQYF

length: 16
V: TRBV11-2
D: TRBD2
size: -
J: TRBJ2-3
DNA: TGTGCCAGCAGCTTTAGCGGGAGGGCGGGCACAGATACGCAGTATTTT
CDR3: CASSFSGRAGTDTQYF

length: 15
V: TRBV28
D: -
size: many
J: TRBJ2-1
DNA: TGTGCCAGCAGTTTATTGGGGCCTTCCTACAATGAGCAGTTCTTC
CDR3: CASSLLGPSYNEQFF

length: 16
V: TRBV6-1
D: TRBD1
size: few
J: TRBJ1-6
DNA: TGTGCCAGCAGAACAGACAGGGGGAAATATAATTCACCCCTCCACTTT
CDR3: CASRTDRGKYNSPLHF

length: 16
V: TRBV5-1
D: -
size: -
J: TRBJ2-5
DNA: TGCGCCAGCAGCTTTTTAGACTCCCAAAACCAAGAGACCCAGTACTTC
CDR3: CASSFLDSQNQETQYF

length: 16
V: TRBV7-9
D: TRBD1
size: few
J: TRBJ1-1
DNA: TGTGCCAGCAGCTCAGACAGGGAGAAGTGGGGCACTGAAGCTTTCTTT
CDR3: CASSSDREKWGTEAFF

length: 16
V: TRBV7-9
D: TRBD2
size: few
J: TRBJ2-1
DNA: TGTGCCAGCAGCTTAGAGGGCGGGAGGGCAGGCAATGAGCAGTTCTTC
CDR3: CASSLEGGRAGNEQFF

length: 14
V: TRBV5-1
D: TRBD1
size: -
J: TRBJ2-7
DNA: TGCGCCAGCAGTAAAGGGGGCGCTTCCCACGAGCAGTACTTC
CDR3: CASSKGGASHEQYF

length: 18
V: TRBV11-2
D: -
size: -
J: TRBJ2-3
DNA: TGTGCCAGCATGCGATCGGGCCGACTGACGGTGGGCACAGATACGCAGTATTTT
CDR3: CASMRSGRLTVGTDTQYF

length: 15
V: TRBV12-3/TRBV12-4
D: -
size: few
J: TRBJ2-2
DNA: TGTGCCATCAAGAGCAGGGACCTGAACACCGGGGAGCTGTTTTTT
CDR3: CAIKSRDLNTGELFF

length: 14
V: TRBV3-1
D: -
size: -
J: TRBJ2-3
DNA: TGTGCCAGCAGCCAAGATTCCCTACCAGATACGCAGTATTTT
CDR3: CASSQDSLPDTQYF

length: 12
V: TRBV20-1
D: TRBD1
size: -
J: TRBJ2-7
DNA: TGCAGTGCTAGAGACAGGGGGTTTGAGCAGTACTTC
CDR3: CSARDRGFEQYF

length: 14
V: TRBV10-3
D: -
size: -
J: TRBJ2-1
DNA: TGTGCCATCAGCGACAGCCGCTCCTACAATGAGCAGTTCTTC
CDR3: CAISDSRSYNEQFF

length: 14
V: TRBV12-3/TRBV12-4
D: -
size: few
J: TRBJ1-3
DNA: TGTGCCAGCAGTGGAAGTACCCAGGCAAACACCATATATTTT
CDR3: CASSGSTQANTIYF

length: 15
V: TRBV4-1
D: -
size: -
J: TRBJ2-5
DNA: TGCGCCAGCAGCCCCGTTATGCGGTCCCAAGAGACCCAGTACTTC
CDR3: CASSPVMRSQETQYF

length: 12
V: TRBV12-3/TRBV12-4
D: -
size: few
J: TRBJ2-3
DNA: TGTGCCAGCAGCGAGACCCCAGATACGCAGTATTTT
CDR3: CASSETPDTQYF

length: 18
V: TRBV11-2
D: TRBD2
size: few
J: TRBJ2-1
DNA: TGTGCCAGCAGCAAGACTAGCGGGGGGTCCTCGTCCTACAATGAGCAGTTCTTC
CDR3: CASSKTSGGSSSYNEQFF